These T cell receptor beta chains were read from a single sample in a study of T cells expressing NK-cell markers. From the 5' RACE reads, TCRdb lists one entry per CDR3 protein and no DNA. The listing records some 500,000 distinct CDR3 sequences. The sample taken for sequencing was blood T cells: a sorted CD56 or NKG2C T cell subset, CD4+ or CD8+ T cells, or bulk PBMC T cells (not recorded which). These receptors all come from a woman aged 45-65 years in good health. Both conserved end residues are part of each CDR3.

CATSSGGRQPQHF,TRBJ1-5,TRBV24-1
CASSLGGEGQPQHF,TRBJ1-5,TRBV11-3
CASSPRLASNEQFF,TRBJ2-1,TRBV7-8
CASSLRGGGRTNEKLFF,TRBJ1-4,TRBV5-6
CAWRFATTPYGYTF,TRBJ1-2,TRBV30
CASSLRVWGRADNEQFF,TRBJ2-1,TRBV5-1
CASSLLSGRDTQYF,TRBJ2-3,TRBV28
CATSRDRRLGELFF,TRBJ2-2,TRBV15
CASSRGQGWHEQYF,TRBJ2-7,TRBV5-1
CSARDGGGSESNQPQHF,TRBJ1-5,TRBV20-1
CASSRWDGTNQPQHF,TRBJ1-5,TRBV7-9
CSASSASGVYNEQFF,TRBJ2-1,TRBV20-1
CASSYTFDRARSYEQYF,TRBJ2-7,TRBV11-2
CSVEGAGGESEQYF,TRBJ2-7,TRBV29-1
CSAHQLKGLTDTQYF,TRBJ2-3,TRBV20-1
CASSWNPTSGVVYNEQFF,TRBJ2-1,TRBV5-1
CASSSSSGRATYNEQFF,TRBJ2-1,TRBV11-2
CASSESRLAGRADTQYF,TRBJ2-3,TRBV10-2
CASSNSGDKNIQYF,TRBJ2-4,TRBV19
CATSDWGQAEQYF,TRBJ2-7,TRBV24-1
CASSLFGGGHSYEQYF,TRBJ2-7,TRBV27
CASSQTTNGELFF,TRBJ2-2,TRBV27
CASSQEAGVKNEQFF,TRBJ2-1,TRBV3-1
CASRGLVDTQYF,TRBJ2-3,TRBV4-1
CASSLGGQGSNEQFF,TRBJ2-1,TRBV11-3
CASSTRLLARSSYNEQFF,TRBJ2-1,TRBV9
CASSLDRAEKLFF,TRBJ1-4,TRBV7-9
CAISDSRNEKLFF,TRBJ1-4,TRBV10-3
CASSLGWSSGANVLTF,TRBJ2-6,TRBV7-2
CSATRRDRGYQETQYF,TRBJ2-5,TRBV20-1
CASSLGSRGPQDTGELFF,TRBJ2-2,TRBV7-8
CASSQVAGEFYEQYF,TRBJ2-7,TRBV4-1
CASSSRDPYDEQFF,TRBJ2-1,TRBV9
CASSLTRIGELFF,TRBJ2-2,TRBV11-2
CASTVAGGAGVGSNTGELFF,TRBJ2-2,TRBV27
CASSGSRTGNTEAFF,TRBJ1-1,TRBV2
CSVRMAGETQYF,TRBJ2-5,TRBV29-1
CASGGYTGELFF,TRBJ2-2,TRBV18
CAIGFGTSEQFF,TRBJ2-1,TRBV10-3
CAISEGPPLQPQHF,TRBJ1-5,TRBV10-3
CASSPAGSYNEQFF,TRBJ2-1,TRBV4-2
CASSLRTGEINQPQHF,TRBJ1-5,TRBV5-6
CSAGSGRAVETQYF,TRBJ2-5,TRBV20-1
CASSYSKPAGGISSYNEQFF,TRBJ2-1,TRBV6-2/TRBV6-3
CATSDFVRGGYTF,TRBJ1-2,TRBV24-1
CASSKNPSGGETQYF,TRBJ2-5,TRBV11-1
CASSPKGLAETGTGELFF,TRBJ2-2,TRBV12-3/TRBV12-4
CASSLTGGPYNEQFF,TRBJ2-1,TRBV12-3/TRBV12-4